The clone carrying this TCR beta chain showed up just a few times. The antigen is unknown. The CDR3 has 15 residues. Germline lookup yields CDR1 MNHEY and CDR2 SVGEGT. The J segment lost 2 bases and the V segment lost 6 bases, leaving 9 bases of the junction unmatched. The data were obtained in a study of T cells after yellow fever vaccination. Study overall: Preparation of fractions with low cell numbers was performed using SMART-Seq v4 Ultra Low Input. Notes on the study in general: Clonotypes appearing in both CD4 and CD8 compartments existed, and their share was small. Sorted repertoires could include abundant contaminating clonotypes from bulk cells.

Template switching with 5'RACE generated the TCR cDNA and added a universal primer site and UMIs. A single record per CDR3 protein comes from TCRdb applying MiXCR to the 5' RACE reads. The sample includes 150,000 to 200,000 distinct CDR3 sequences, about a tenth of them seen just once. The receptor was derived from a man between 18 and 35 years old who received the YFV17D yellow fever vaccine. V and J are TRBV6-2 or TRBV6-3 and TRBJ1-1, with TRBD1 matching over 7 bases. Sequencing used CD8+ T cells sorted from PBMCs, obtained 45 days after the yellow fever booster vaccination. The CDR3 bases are TGTGCCAGCAGCCCACCGGACAGGAGAAACACTGAAGCTTTCTTT. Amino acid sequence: CASSPPDRRNTEAFF.